The present TCR beta chain was sequenced within a study of glioma-infiltrating T cells. Findings and limits, study-wide: Only very few CDR3 sequences appeared in both tissue and blood.

Germline V gives CDR1 LNHDA, CDR2 SQIVND (reference sequence). Trimming cost V 6 bases and J 0 bases; bases outside gene matches: 4. The CDR3 totals 15 residues. This clonotype was observed a handful of times. The antigen is undetermined. Amplification of TCR alpha and beta CDR3 regions from RNA used iRepertoire nested multiplex PCR. TCRdb analysed the multiplex PCR reads with MiXCR anew, one entry per CDR3 protein. Seen here are around 100,000 distinct CDR3 sequences, around 30% observed once, and the top ten hold about 40%. Sequenced sample: glioma tissue, nonneoplastic brain tissue, or PBMCs (not recorded which). This chain connects TRBV19 to TRBJ2-1, with 8 bases that match TRBD2. The TCR comes from a human donor with low-grade glioma or glioblastoma, undergoing nonglioma brain surgery, or in good health (not recorded which). The CDR3 DNA reads TGTGCCAGTAGGGCTAGCGGGCTCTCCTACAATGAGCAGTTCTTC. As protein: CASRASGLSYNEQFF.